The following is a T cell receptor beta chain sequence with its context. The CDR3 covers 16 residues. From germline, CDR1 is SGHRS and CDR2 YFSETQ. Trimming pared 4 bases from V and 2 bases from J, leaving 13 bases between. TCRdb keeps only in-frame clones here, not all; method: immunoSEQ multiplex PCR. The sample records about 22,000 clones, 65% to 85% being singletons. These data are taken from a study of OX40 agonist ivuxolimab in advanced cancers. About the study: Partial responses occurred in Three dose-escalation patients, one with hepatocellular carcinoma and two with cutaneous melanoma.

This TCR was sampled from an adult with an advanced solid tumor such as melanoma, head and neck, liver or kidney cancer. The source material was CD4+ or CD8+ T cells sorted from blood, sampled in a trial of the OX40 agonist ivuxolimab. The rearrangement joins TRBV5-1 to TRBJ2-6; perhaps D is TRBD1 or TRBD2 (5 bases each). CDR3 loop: CASSRDPMAGANVLTF. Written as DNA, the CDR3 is TGCGCCAGCAGCCGGGACCCTATGGCTGGGGCCAACGTCCTGACTTTC. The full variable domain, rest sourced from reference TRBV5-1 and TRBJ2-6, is KAGVTQTPRYLIKTRGQQVTLSCSPISGHRSVSWYQQTPGQGLQFLFEYFSETQRNKGNFPGRFSGRQFSNSRSEMNVSTLELGDSALYLCASSRDPMAGANVLTFGAGSRLTVL.